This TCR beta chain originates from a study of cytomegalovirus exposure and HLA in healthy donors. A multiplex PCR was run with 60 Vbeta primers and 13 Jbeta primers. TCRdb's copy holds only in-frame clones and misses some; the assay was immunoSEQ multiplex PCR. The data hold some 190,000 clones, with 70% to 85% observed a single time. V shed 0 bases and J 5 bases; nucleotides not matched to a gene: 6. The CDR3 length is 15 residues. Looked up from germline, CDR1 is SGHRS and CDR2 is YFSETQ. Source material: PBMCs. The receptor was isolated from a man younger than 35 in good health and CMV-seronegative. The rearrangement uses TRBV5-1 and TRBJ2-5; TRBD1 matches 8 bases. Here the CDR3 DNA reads TGCGCCAGCAGCTTGGGTCAGGGGGCTATTGAGACCCAGTACTTC. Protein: CASSLGQGAIETQYF.